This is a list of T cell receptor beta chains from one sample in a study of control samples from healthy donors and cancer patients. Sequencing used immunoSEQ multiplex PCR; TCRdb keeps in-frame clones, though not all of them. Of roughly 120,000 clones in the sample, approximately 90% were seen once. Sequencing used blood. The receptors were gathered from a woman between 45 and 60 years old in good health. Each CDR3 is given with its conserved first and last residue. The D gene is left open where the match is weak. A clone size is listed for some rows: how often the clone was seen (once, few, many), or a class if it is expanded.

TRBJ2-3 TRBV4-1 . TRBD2 CASSQSGTRGRDTQYF TGCGCCAGCAGCCAGTCCGGGACTAGGGGGAGAGATACGCAGTATTTT
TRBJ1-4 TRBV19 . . CASSPSRTVRATNEKLFF TGTGCCAGTAGTCCCTCTAGGACCGTCCGGGCCACGAATGAAAAACTGTTTTTT
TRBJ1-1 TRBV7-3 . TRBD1 CASRRTGALNTEAFF TGTGCCAGCAGACGGACAGGGGCCTTGAACACTGAAGCTTTCTTT
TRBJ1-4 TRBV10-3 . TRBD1 CAIKTGSSGKTVF TGTGCCATCAAGACAGGGTCGTCAGGAAAAACTGTTTTT
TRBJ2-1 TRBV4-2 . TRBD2 CASSQPRTSGGASEQFF TGTGCCAGCAGCCAACCTAGGACTAGCGGGGGGGCTAGTGAGCAGTTCTTC
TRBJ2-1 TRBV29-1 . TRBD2 CSVDKRGGLSRYNEQFF TGCAGCGTTGATAAGCGGGGGGGCCTATCGCGCTACAATGAGCAGTTCTTC
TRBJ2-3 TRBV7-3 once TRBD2 CASSPGTSGESTDTQYF TGTGCCAGCAGCCCCGGGACTAGCGGGGAATCCACAGATACGCAGTATTTT
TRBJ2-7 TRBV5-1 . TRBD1 CARAGQENEQYF TGCGCCAGGGCGGGACAGGAAAACGAGCAGTACTTC
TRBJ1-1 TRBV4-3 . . CASGGETEAFF TGCGCCAGCGGTGGGGAAACTGAAGCTTTCTTT
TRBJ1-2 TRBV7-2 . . CATWGAGTYTF TGTGCCACCTGGGGGGCAGGGACCTACACCTTC
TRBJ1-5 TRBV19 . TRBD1 CASSIGQGSNQPQHF TGTGCCAGTAGTATAGGACAGGGGAGCAATCAGCCCCAGCATTTT
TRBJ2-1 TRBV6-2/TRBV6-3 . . CASSRHPLYNEQFF TGTGCCAGCAGCCGCCATCCCTTATACAATGAGCAGTTCTTC
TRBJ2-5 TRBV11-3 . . CASSPSGGRETQYF TGTGCCAGCAGCCCCTCCGGGGGCAGGGAGACCCAGTACTTC
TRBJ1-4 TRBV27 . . CASSPMAGLREKLFF TGTGCCAGCAGTCCTATGGCGGGACTCAGAGAAAAACTGTTTTTT
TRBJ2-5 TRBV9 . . CASRRSGKETQYF TGTGCCAGTCGCCGTTCCGGGAAAGAGACCCAGTACTTC
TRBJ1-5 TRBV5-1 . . CASSSGSNQPQHF TGCGCCAGCAGCTCGGGGAGCAATCAGCCCCAGCATTTT
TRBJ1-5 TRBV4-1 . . CASSPDSNQPQHF TGCGCCAGCAGCCCGGATAGCAATCAGCCCCAGCATTTT
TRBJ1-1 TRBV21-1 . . CASSKGLPAVGAVPPLGAFF TGTGCCAGCAGCAAAGGGCTGCCGGCGGTAGGGGCGGTTCCCCCGCTGGGGGCTTTCTTT
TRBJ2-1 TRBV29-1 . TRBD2 CSVDRVAGGGEQFF TGCAGCGTTGACCGGGTAGCGGGGGGCGGGGAGCAGTTCTTC
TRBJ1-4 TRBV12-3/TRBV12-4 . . CASSLAGKLFF TGTGCCAGCAGTTTAGCTGGAAAACTGTTTTTT
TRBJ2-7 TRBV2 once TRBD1 CASSTDRGREQYF TGTGCCAGCAGTACCGACAGGGGGCGCGAGCAGTACTTC
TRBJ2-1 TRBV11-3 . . CASSPRVTPNEQFF TGTGCCAGCAGCCCCCGGGTCACACCTAATGAGCAGTTCTTC
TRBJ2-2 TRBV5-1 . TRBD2 CASSWIAGPNTGELFF TGCGCCAGCAGCTGGATAGCGGGGCCGAACACCGGGGAGCTGTTTTTT
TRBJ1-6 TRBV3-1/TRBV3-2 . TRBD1 CASSARQGTTNSPLHF TGTGCCAGCAGCGCCCGACAGGGGACGACTAATTCACCCCTCCACTTT
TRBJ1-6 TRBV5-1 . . CASSLGEGNSPLHF TGCGCCAGCAGCTTAGGGGAGGGTAATTCACCCCTCCACTTT
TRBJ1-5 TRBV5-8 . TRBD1 CASSQTGNQPQHF TGTGCCAGCAGCCAGACAGGGAATCAGCCCCAGCATTTT